The T cell receptor (beta chain) described here comes from a study of blood T cell repertoires in COVID-19. Study-wide background: Collection of acute and convalescent COVID-19 samples took place in the United States, Italy and Spain.

This CDR3 has 13 residues. V was pared by 2 bases and J by 3 bases, with 2 bases of the junction left unmatched. Germline values: CDR1 SGHRS, CDR2 YFSETQ. Using immunoSEQ multiplex PCR, the repertoire was profiled, and TCRdb retains in-frame clones only, with some absent. Among nearly 250,000 clones, about nine tenths were seen once, and the ten largest hold approximately 1.5%. The sequence was collected from a woman aged 55-75 years who had recovered from COVID-19. This rearrangement joins TRBV5-1 to TRBJ2-7; 7 bases line up with TRBD2. The sample taken for sequencing was peripheral blood. CDR3 region: CASSLRGGYEQYF. As DNA, the CDR3 is TGCGCCAGCAGCTTACGCGGGGGCTACGAGCAGTACTTC.